This T cell receptor beta chain appears in the sequencing data of a study of a mutant IDH1 vaccine in newly diagnosed glioma. Noted time point: week 5, during vaccination. It was 300 ug of mutant IDH1 20-mer peptide that made up each vaccine dose, given with topical imiquimod. About this clone itself: The antigen remains unidentified.

General observations from the study: There were vaccine-induced immune responses in roughly 92% of the patients.

Germline loops: CDR1 SGHTS, CDR2 YDEGEE. The CDR3 loop spans 11 amino acids. With 0 bases removed from V and 4 bases from J, the gap between germline ends came to 2 bases. Sequencing used immunoSEQ multiplex PCR; TCRdb keeps in-frame clones, though not all of them. The sample holds about 38,000 clones, about four fifths seen once. The chain employs TRBV5-8 and TRBJ2-7; D unclear. This sequence was found in a man between 45 and 60 years old with glioma. The material was PBMCs, obtained from a glioma patient whose treatment included an IDH1 peptide vaccine. The CDR3 DNA sequence: TGTGCCAGCAGCTTGGGATACGAGCAGTACTTC. It yields the protein CASSLGYEQYF.